This TCR beta chain was captured in a study of blood T cells in healthy people across ages (dated by TCRdb to the mid-2010s). With regard to the full study: In model experiments, template switching captured about one uniquely barcoded TCR beta cDNA molecule for every two T cells. Using deep sequencing normalized with unique cDNA molecular identifiers, the study measured how TCR beta repertoire diversity changes with age. The donors were split into four age groups: young (average around 15 years), middle-aged (about 40), aged (approximately 59) and long-lived (approximately 80). Donors of different ages were randomly distributed across sequencing lanes to avoid experimental bias. The study analyzed two additional independent replicas of 1 million unique cDNA reads from the same blood draw for two donors, one aged 18 to 29 and one aged 80 or older.

In the germline V gene, CDR1 corresponds to SQVTM and CDR2 to ANQGSEA. Compared with germline, V lacks 3 bases and J lacks 8 bases; bases without a gene match: 12. Including cysteine and phenylalanine, the CDR3 has 14 amino acids. Only the CDR3 DNA is retained, 42 bases long and in frame from the first base. Library creation used 5' RACE. These reads were obtained on an Illumina HiSeq 2500. A second PCR of roughly 7 to 12 cycles was performed with a sample-barcoded 5' primer and a J-beta primer mix. A unique molecular identifier was introduced onto each TCR beta cDNA molecule by a template-switch 5' adaptor carrying 12 random nucleotides. Each sample yielded at least 2.5 million CDR3-containing paired-end reads. First-strand cDNA synthesis was performed from all RNA using the Mint cDNA synthesis kit, with priming by a TRBC-specific oligonucleotide. Following uracil-DNA glycosylase treatment, all cDNA underwent a first 18-cycle PCR with the universal primers M1SS and BC2_uni_R. The authors' pipeline ran thus. For normalization, 1 million high-quality reads were randomly selected from each sample, with every read carrying a distinct molecular identifier. Instead of being binned into consensus sequences, reads with shared molecular identifiers were discarded. MiTCR, set to a Q25 quality threshold and the strictest error-elimination algorithm, was used for CDR3 identification, clonotype clustering and error correction. Lower-bound total TCR beta diversity was estimated with a nonparametric unseen species model using Euler transformation. TCRdb handled the public reads itself, with Q25 trimming in fastp and clone calling in MiXCR, and kept productive beta chains. Here each entry gathers all rows of one CDR3 protein and keeps the most common genes and DNA. TCRdb, not the original authors, processed these V and J calls. Here the sample has 550,000 to 600,000 distinct CDR3 sequences; around 48% occur a single time. 20% to 25% of the sample belongs to the ten largest clones.

Here is what the overall study found, with its caveats: The CMV infection status of donors was not known, potentially confounding age-related changes in expanded clonotypes. Estimates of total diversity from one million sequenced T cells were regarded as lower bounds and underestimates. Conclusive comparison of naive and antigen-experienced compartments was prevented by the profiling of bulk unsorted PBMCs. Compared with the aged group, the long-lived group had more naive CD4+ T cells, fewer expanded clones and increased TCR diversity, suggesting age selection. Observed TCR beta diversity per million T cells fell roughly linearly with age, and a significant reduction was already apparent by age around 40. The percentage of naive T cells measured by flow cytometry correlated strongly with observed TCR beta diversity.

Donors were a few dozen systemically healthy Caucasian individuals from Russia aged roughly 6 to 90 years. Approximately 9 milliliters of peripheral blood were collected from each donor into EDTA-treated Vacutainer tubes. PBMCs were isolated by Ficoll-Paque density-gradient centrifugation, with at least 6 million obtained per sample. Total RNA was extracted from PBMCs with Trizol reagent, with at least 6 micrograms obtained per sample. The percentages of naive CD45RAhigh/CD27high T cells were determined by flow cytometry on a PBMC aliquot from every donor. A word on this clonotype: No cognate antigen has been identified for it. No much larger clone is present one base from it, and per-base qualities are unavailable.

The TCR was taken from an elderly man in good health. Sequencing input: blood. The rearranged chain carries TRBV29-1 and TRBJ1-1; 7 bases in the middle match TRBD1. The nucleotide sequence is TGCAGCGTTGATCCAACAGGGGCCCCTTCGGAAGCTTTCTTT. It specifies CSVDPTGAPSEAFF.